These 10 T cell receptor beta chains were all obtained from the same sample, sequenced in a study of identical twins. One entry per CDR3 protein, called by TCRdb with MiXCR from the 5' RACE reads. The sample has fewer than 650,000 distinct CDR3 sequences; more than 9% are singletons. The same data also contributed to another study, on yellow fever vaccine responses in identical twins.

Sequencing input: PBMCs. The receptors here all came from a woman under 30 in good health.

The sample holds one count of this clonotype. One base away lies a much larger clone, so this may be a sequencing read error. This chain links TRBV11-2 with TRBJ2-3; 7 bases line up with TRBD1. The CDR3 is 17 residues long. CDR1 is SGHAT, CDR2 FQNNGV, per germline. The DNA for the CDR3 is TGTGCCAGCACCTTAAGGGTGGCGACAGGGTCGACAGATACGCAGTATTTT. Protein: CASTLRVATGSTDTQYF.

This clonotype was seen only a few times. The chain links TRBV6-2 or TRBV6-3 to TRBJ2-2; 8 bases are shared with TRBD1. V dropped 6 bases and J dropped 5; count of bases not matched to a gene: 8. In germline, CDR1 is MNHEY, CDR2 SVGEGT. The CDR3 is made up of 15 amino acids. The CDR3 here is CASSSGQGRTGELFF. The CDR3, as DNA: TGTGCCAGCAGCTCAGGACAGGGACGGACCGGGGAGCTGTTTTTT.

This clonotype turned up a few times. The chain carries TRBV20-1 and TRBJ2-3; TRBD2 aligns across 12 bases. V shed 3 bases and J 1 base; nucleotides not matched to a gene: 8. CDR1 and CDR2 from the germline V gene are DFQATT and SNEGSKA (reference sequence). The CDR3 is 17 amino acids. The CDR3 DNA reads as TGCAGTGCTAGTTTGCTAGCGGGAGGGCCGGGCACAGATACGCAGTATTTT. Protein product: CSASLLAGGPGTDTQYF.

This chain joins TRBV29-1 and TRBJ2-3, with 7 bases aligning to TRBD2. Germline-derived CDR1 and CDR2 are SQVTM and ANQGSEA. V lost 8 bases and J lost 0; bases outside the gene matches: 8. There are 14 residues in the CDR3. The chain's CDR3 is CSWGGGGSTDTQYF. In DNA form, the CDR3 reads TGCAGCTGGGGGGGAGGCGGTAGCACAGATACGCAGTATTTT.

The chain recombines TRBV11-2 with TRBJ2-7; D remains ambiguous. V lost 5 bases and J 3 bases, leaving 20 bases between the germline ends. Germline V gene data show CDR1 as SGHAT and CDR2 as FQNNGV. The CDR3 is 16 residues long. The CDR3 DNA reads TGTGCCAGCAGCACCCCACCCTTGGACGGCCACTACGAGCAGTACTTC. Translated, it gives CASSTPPLDGHYEQYF.

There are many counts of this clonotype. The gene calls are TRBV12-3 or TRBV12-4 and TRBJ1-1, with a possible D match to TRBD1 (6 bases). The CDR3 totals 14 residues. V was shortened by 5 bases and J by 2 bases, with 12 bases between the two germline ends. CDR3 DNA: TGTGCCAGCAGTCCCGGGACACCCAACACTGAAGCTTTCTTT. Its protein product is CASSPGTPNTEAFF.

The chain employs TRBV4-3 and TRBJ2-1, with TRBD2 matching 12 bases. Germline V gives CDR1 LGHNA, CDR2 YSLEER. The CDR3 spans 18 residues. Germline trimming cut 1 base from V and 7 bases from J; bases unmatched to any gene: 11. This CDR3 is CASSQGLAGGLTMNEQFF. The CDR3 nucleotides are TGCGCCAGCAGCCAAGGGCTAGCGGGAGGGCTTACAATGAATGAGCAGTTCTTC.

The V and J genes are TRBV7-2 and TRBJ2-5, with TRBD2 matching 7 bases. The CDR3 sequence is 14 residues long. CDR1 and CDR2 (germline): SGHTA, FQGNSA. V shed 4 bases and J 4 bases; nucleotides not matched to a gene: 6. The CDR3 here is CASSSPRGVETQYF. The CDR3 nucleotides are TGTGCCAGCAGCTCGCCCCGGGGGGTAGAGACCCAGTACTTC.

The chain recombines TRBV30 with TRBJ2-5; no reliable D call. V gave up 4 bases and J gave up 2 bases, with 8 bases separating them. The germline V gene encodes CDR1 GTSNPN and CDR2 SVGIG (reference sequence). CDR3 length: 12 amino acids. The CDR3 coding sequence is TGTGCCTGGAATTCTGGACAAGAGACCCAGTACTTC. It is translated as CAWNSGQETQYF.

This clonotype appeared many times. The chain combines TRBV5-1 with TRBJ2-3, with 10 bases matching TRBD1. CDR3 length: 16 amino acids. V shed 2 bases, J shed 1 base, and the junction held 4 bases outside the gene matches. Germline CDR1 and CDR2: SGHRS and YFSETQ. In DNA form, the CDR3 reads TGCGCCAGCAGCTTTTCCGGGACAGGGGGCACAGATACGCAGTATTTT. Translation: CASSFSGTGGTDTQYF.